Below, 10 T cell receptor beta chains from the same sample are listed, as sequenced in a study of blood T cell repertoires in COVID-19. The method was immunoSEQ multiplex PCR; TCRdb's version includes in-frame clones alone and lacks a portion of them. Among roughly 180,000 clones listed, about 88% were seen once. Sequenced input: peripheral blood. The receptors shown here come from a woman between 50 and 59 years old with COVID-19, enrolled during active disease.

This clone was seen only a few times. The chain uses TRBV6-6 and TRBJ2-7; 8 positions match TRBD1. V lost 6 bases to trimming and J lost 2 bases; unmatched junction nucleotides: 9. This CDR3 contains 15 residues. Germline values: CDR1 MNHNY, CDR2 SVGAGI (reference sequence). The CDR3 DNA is TGTGCCAGCAGCACCCCAACAGGGGGTCCCTACGAGCAGTACTTC. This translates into CASSTPTGGPYEQYF.

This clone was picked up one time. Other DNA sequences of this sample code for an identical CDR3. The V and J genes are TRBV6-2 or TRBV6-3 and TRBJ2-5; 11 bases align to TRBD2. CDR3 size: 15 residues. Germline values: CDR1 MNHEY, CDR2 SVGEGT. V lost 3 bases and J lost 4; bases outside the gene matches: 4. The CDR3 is CASSYSGGAAETQYF. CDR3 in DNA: TGTGCCAGCAGTTATAGCGGGGGGGCCGCAGAGACCCAGTACTTC.

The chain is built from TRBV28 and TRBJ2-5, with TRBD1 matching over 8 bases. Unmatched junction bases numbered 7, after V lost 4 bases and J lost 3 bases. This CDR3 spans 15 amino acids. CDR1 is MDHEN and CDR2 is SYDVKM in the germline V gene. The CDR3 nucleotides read TGTGCCAGCAGTTCTATCGCAGGGGGCGAAGAGACCCAGTACTTC. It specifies CASSSIAGGEETQYF.

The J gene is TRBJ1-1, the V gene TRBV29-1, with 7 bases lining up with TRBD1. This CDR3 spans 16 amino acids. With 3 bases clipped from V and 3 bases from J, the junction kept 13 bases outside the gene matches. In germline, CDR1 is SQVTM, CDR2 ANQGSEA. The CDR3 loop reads CSVDGYRGQRDTEAFF. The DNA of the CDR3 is TGCAGCGTTGATGGGTATAGGGGACAGAGGGACACTGAAGCTTTCTTT.

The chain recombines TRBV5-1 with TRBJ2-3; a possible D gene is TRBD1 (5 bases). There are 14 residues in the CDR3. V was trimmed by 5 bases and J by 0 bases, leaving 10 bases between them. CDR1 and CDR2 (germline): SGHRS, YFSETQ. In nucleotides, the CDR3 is TGCGCCAGCAGTCCGACAGCTAGCACAGATACGCAGTATTTT. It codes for CASSPTASTDTQYF.

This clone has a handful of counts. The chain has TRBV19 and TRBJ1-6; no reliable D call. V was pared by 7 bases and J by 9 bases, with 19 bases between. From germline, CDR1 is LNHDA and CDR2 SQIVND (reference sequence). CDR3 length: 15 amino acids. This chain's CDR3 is CASTPQGGFGSPLHF. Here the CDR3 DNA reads TGTGCCAGTACTCCTCAAGGAGGGTTTGGTTCACCCCTCCACTTT.

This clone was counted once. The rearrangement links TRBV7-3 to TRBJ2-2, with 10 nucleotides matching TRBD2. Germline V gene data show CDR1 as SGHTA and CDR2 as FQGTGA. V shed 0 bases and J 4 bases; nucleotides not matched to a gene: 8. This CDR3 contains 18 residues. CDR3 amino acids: CASSLTPSGGQSTGELFF. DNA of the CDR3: TGTGCCAGCAGCTTAACGCCTAGCGGGGGACAGAGCACCGGGGAGCTGTTTTTT. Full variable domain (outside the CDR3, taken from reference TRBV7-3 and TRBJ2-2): GAGVSQTPSNKVTEKGKYVELRCDPISGHTALYWYRQSLGQGPEFLIYFQGTGAADDSGLPNDRFFAVRPEGSVSTLKIQRTERGDSAVYLCASSLTPSGGQSTGELFFGEGSRLTVL.

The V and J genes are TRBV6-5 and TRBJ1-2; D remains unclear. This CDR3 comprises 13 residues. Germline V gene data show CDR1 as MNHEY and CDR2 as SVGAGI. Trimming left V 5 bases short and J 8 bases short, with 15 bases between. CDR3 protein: CASSRTAAGGYTF. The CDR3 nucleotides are TGTGCCAGCAGTCGCACAGCGGCCGGGGGCTACACCTTC.

CDR3 in DNA: TGTGCCAGCAGCTTTATTGATAGGGGAGGCTACACCTTC. This encodes CASSFIDRGGYTF. This chain uses TRBV5-5 with TRBJ1-2, with D possibly TRBD1 on 5 matching bases. The germline V and J ends were trimmed by 2 bases and 8 bases, with 13 bases remaining between them. CDR3 length equals 13 residues. CDR1 is SGHKS and CDR2 is YYEKEE in the germline V gene (reference sequence).

The CDR3 nucleotides read TGTGCCACCAGTGACAAGGGACAGGTCTATGGCTACACCTTC. This translates into CATSDKGQVYGYTF. The V and J genes are TRBV24-1 and TRBJ1-2; 8 bases are a match to TRBD1. This CDR3 has 14 amino acids. Germline values: CDR1 KGHDR, CDR2 SFDVKD. V was clipped by 4 bases and J by 4 bases; unmatched bases: 4.